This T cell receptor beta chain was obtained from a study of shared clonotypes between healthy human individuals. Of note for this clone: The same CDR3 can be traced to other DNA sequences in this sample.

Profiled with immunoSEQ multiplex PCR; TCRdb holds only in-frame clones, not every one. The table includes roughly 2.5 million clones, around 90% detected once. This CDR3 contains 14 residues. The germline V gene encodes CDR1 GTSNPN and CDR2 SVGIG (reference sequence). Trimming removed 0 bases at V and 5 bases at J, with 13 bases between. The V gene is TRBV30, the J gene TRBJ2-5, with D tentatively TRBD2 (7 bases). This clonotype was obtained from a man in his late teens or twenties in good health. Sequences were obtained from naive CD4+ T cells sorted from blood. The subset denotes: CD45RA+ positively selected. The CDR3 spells CAWSVSGGGETQYF. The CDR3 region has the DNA TGTGCCTGGAGTGTATCGGGGGGCGGTGAGACCCAGTACTTC.